This is a list of T cell receptor beta chains from one sample in a study of T-cell memory formation after mild COVID-19. TCRdb analysed the 5' RACE reads with MiXCR anew, one entry per CDR3 protein. The sample lists about 620,000 distinct CDR3 sequences; about a sixth were seen once. Sequenced input: PBMCs or a T cell subset sorted from them (not recorded which). The receptors were sampled from an adult woman who had mild COVID-19 (a few samples of this study predate the infection). Cell type and time point are not known. CDR3s include the opening cysteine and the closing phenylalanine or tryptophan. The order of the fields is V gene, D gene, clone size, J gene, CDR3 protein, CDR3 DNA. D genes are given only for firm matches. Expanded clones get a size class; other rows say once, few or many, or leave the size out.

V gene: TRBV7-9; D gene: -; clone size: -; J gene: TRBJ2-7; CDR3 protein: CASTPGPEISYEQYF; CDR3 DNA: TGTGCCAGCACCCCTGGACCCGAAATCTCCTACGAGCAGTACTTC
V gene: TRBV29-1; D gene: -; clone size: few; J gene: TRBJ2-4; CDR3 protein: CSVETQTGTLAKNIQYF; CDR3 DNA: TGCAGCGTTGAAACCCAGACAGGGACTTTAGCCAAAAACATTCAGTACTTC
V gene: TRBV19; D gene: TRBD1; clone size: few; J gene: TRBJ2-1; CDR3 protein: CASSVTGGAGNEQFF; CDR3 DNA: TGTGCCAGTAGTGTAACAGGGGGCGCGGGGAATGAGCAGTTCTTC
V gene: TRBV20-1; D gene: TRBD1; clone size: few; J gene: TRBJ1-1; CDR3 protein: CSAVGTGVTEAFF; CDR3 DNA: TGCAGTGCTGTCGGTACAGGGGTTACTGAAGCTTTCTTT
V gene: TRBV7-2; D gene: TRBD2; clone size: -; J gene: TRBJ2-3; CDR3 protein: CASSLTSGGDTQYF; CDR3 DNA: TGTGCCAGCAGCTTAACTAGCGGGGGCGATACGCAGTATTTT
V gene: TRBV12-5; D gene: -; clone size: -; J gene: TRBJ2-7; CDR3 protein: CASGFPYEQYF; CDR3 DNA: TGTGCTAGTGGTTTTCCCTACGAGCAGTACTTC
V gene: TRBV29-1; D gene: -; clone size: few; J gene: TRBJ1-1; CDR3 protein: CSVDRLRVEAFF; CDR3 DNA: TGCAGCGTTGACCGGCTGCGGGTGGAAGCTTTCTTT
V gene: TRBV20-1; D gene: -; clone size: many; J gene: TRBJ1-5; CDR3 protein: CSAIWRPGYSNQPQHF; CDR3 DNA: TGCAGTGCTATATGGCGGCCTGGATATAGCAATCAGCCCCAGCATTTT
V gene: TRBV9; D gene: -; clone size: many; J gene: TRBJ1-6; CDR3 protein: CASSAGDGYNSPLHF; CDR3 DNA: TGTGCCAGCAGCGCCGGAGACGGGTATAATTCACCCCTCCACTTT
V gene: TRBV5-5; D gene: -; clone size: -; J gene: TRBJ1-5; CDR3 protein: CASSLTTGRNQPQHF; CDR3 DNA: TGTGCCAGCAGCTTGACGACAGGCCGCAATCAGCCCCAGCATTTT
V gene: TRBV5-1; D gene: -; clone size: -; J gene: TRBJ1-5; CDR3 protein: CASSLDFRDQPQHF; CDR3 DNA: TGCGCCAGCAGCTTGGATTTTCGGGATCAGCCCCAGCATTTT
V gene: TRBV15; D gene: -; clone size: few; J gene: TRBJ1-6; CDR3 protein: CATSTGRAADNSPLHF; CDR3 DNA: TGTGCCACCAGCACGGGGAGAGCGGCCGATAATTCACCCCTCCACTTT
V gene: TRBV12-3/TRBV12-4; D gene: TRBD2; clone size: -; J gene: TRBJ2-1; CDR3 protein: CASSLVPSGRLQYNEQFF; CDR3 DNA: TGTGCCAGCAGTTTAGTACCTAGCGGGAGACTCCAGTACAATGAGCAGTTCTTC
V gene: TRBV9; D gene: -; clone size: -; J gene: TRBJ2-7; CDR3 protein: CASSAQGRGDEQYF; CDR3 DNA: TGTGCCAGCAGCGCACAGGGCCGGGGGGACGAGCAGTACTTC
V gene: TRBV19; D gene: -; clone size: few; J gene: TRBJ2-3; CDR3 protein: CASSLGFGSSTDTQYF; CDR3 DNA: TGTGCCAGTAGTTTAGGGTTTGGCAGTTCCACAGATACGCAGTATTTT
V gene: TRBV7-9; D gene: TRBD2; clone size: -; J gene: TRBJ2-1; CDR3 protein: CASSLGTSGLIGNEQFF; CDR3 DNA: TGTGCCAGCAGCTTAGGGACTAGCGGTCTCATCGGGAATGAGCAGTTCTTC
V gene: TRBV11-2; D gene: TRBD2; clone size: -; J gene: TRBJ2-2; CDR3 protein: CASSRGLAGETGELFF; CDR3 DNA: TGTGCCAGCAGCCGAGGACTAGCGGGGGAGACCGGGGAGCTGTTTTTT
V gene: TRBV4-3; D gene: -; clone size: -; J gene: TRBJ2-2; CDR3 protein: CASSQDLQASSTGELFF; CDR3 DNA: TGCGCCAGCAGCCAAGATCTACAGGCCTCGAGCACCGGGGAGCTGTTTTTT
V gene: TRBV5-4; D gene: TRBD1; clone size: few; J gene: TRBJ2-6; CDR3 protein: CASSARQGPPSGANVLTF; CDR3 DNA: TGTGCCAGCAGCGCAAGACAGGGGCCTCCCTCTGGGGCCAACGTCCTGACTTTC
V gene: TRBV29-1; D gene: -; clone size: many; J gene: TRBJ1-6; CDR3 protein: CSVRWGDNSPLHF; CDR3 DNA: TGCAGCGTCCGGTGGGGTGATAATTCACCCCTCCACTTT
V gene: TRBV6-6; D gene: -; clone size: -; J gene: TRBJ1-1; CDR3 protein: CASSYPGQNTEAFF; CDR3 DNA: TGTGCCAGCAGTTACCCTGGACAGAACACTGAAGCTTTCTTT